These 31 T cell receptor beta chains originate from one sample sequenced in a study of cytomegalovirus exposure and HLA in healthy donors. 13 Jbeta primers and 60 Vbeta primers were used for the PCR. Profiled with immunoSEQ multiplex PCR; TCRdb holds only in-frame clones, not every one. The sample carries approximately 81,000 clones, roughly 74% recorded once. Sequencing input: PBMCs. Receptor source: a woman between 45 and 60 years old in good health and CMV-seropositive.

This clone was seen more than once but under ten times. This chain uses TRBV4-1 with TRBJ2-7, with a possible D match to TRBD1 (5 bases). Germline V gene data show CDR1 as MGHRA and CDR2 as YSYEKL. This CDR3 region has 13 residues. Trimming left V 1 base short and J 6 bases short, with 10 bases between. This CDR3 reads CASSQVLRGEQYF. For the CDR3, the DNA is TGCGCCAGCAGCCAAGTTTTAAGGGGCGAGCAGTACTTC.

This rearrangement joins TRBV7-9 to TRBJ2-7, with D perhaps TRBD1 (6 bases). V was shortened by 3 bases and J by 5 bases, with 11 bases between the two germline ends. Germline V CDR1 and CDR2: SEHNR, FQNEAQ (reference sequence). This CDR3 contains 13 residues. The CDR3 region has the DNA TGTGCCAGCAGCTTCGACAGGCAAAACGAGCAGTACTTC. Residues: CASSFDRQNEQYF. Looking up the rest from reference TRBV7-9 and TRBJ2-7 gives the full variable domain: DTGVSQNPRHKITKRGQNVTFRCDPISEHNRLYWYRQTLGQGPEFLTYFQNEAQLEKSRLLSDRFSAERPKGSFSTLEIQRTEQGDSAMYLCASSFDRQNEQYFGPGTRLTVT.

The chain couples TRBV6-5 to TRBJ2-7, with 11 bases matching TRBD2. This CDR3 contains 14 residues. After removal of 6 bases from V and 6 bases from J, the junction contained 7 bases not matched to a gene. The germline V gene encodes CDR1 MNHEY and CDR2 SVGAGI. The CDR3 nucleotides read TGTGCCAGCAGAGGTAGCGGGAGGGCCGGCGAGCAGTACTTC. Translating it yields CASRGSGRAGEQYF.

A note on this clone: Distinct nucleotide sequences in the sample also encode this CDR3. The V and J genes are TRBV29-1 and TRBJ2-3; the match to TRBD1 covers 9 bases. Germline lookup yields CDR1 SQVTM and CDR2 ANQGSEA. V was pared by 4 bases and J by 6 bases, with 2 bases of the junction left unmatched. This CDR3 contains 12 residues. Written as DNA, the CDR3 is TGCAGCGTTGGACAGGGGGGCGATACGCAGTATTTT. Protein sequence: CSVGQGGDTQYF.

The V call is TRBV4-1, the J call TRBJ1-4; TRBD1 matches at 7 bases. The germline gives CDR1 MGHRA, CDR2 YSYEKL. The V gene end was trimmed by 5 bases and the J gene end by 4 bases; junction bases not matched to a gene: 13. The CDR3 extends over 17 amino acids. CDR3 amino acids: CASSGLESGGFNEKLFF. CDR3 DNA sequence: TGCGCCAGCAGCGGGCTAGAGTCAGGGGGGTTTAATGAAAAACTGTTTTTT.

The chain links TRBV7-8 to TRBJ1-1; TRBD1 might be the D (5 bases). V lost 5 bases to trimming and J lost 1 base, with 11 bases between them. In germline, CDR1 is SGHVS, CDR2 FQNEAQ. The CDR3 spans 14 residues. This chain's CDR3 is CASSRDGGNTEAFF. DNA of the CDR3: TGTGCCAGCAGCCGGGACGGGGGGAACACTGAAGCTTTCTTT.

The V gene is TRBV5-4, the J gene TRBJ2-7; 9 nucleotides line up with TRBD2. The germline CDR1 and CDR2 sequences are SGHNT and YYREEE (reference sequence). The trim removed 1 base at V and 6 bases at J, leaving 8 bases unmatched. This CDR3 is built from 15 residues. CDR3 sequence reads: CASSLTGTSYREQYF. CDR3 bases: TGTGCCAGCAGCTTGACCGGGACTAGCTACCGCGAGCAGTACTTC.

The chain uses TRBV9 and TRBJ1-5; a possible D gene is TRBD1 (5 bases). The CDR3 has 15 amino acids. Germline CDR1 and CDR2: SGDLS and YYNGEE. V was clipped by 0 bases and J by 0 bases, with 7 bases between them. Written as DNA, the CDR3 is TGTGCCAGCAGCGTAGCAGGGTATAGCAATCAGCCCCAGCATTTT. Encoded protein: CASSVAGYSNQPQHF.

The chain carries TRBV27 and TRBJ2-7, with TRBD1 identical over 7 bases. This CDR3 has 16 amino acids. Losses at the gene ends were 4 bases for V and 3 bases for J; bases not matched to a gene: 12. The V gene's germline CDR1 is MNHEY and CDR2 SMNVEV (reference sequence). CDR3 sequence: CASSSYSTGSLYEQYF. The CDR3 nucleotides read TGTGCCAGCAGTTCATATTCGACAGGGTCCCTCTACGAGCAGTACTTC.

The chain recombines TRBV5-1 with TRBJ1-6, with no clear D. Germline V gives CDR1 SGHRS, CDR2 YFSETQ. The CDR3 spans 13 residues. V dropped 0 bases and J dropped 10 bases, with 8 bases sitting between them. The CDR3 coding sequence is TGCGCCAGCAGCTTGGGAGACAACTCACCCCTCCACTTT. Translated, it gives CASSLGDNSPLHF.

V usage is TRBV29-1 and J usage is TRBJ2-3; D not certain. Germline V gene sequence: CDR1 SQVTM, CDR2 ANQGSEA. The CDR3 totals 11 residues. Trimming shortened V by 2 bases and J by 5 bases, and 5 bases separated the two germline ends. The CDR3 sequence is CSVERIDTQYF. CDR3 nucleotide sequence: TGCAGCGTTGAACGTATAGATACGCAGTATTTT.

The chain is built from TRBV18 and TRBJ2-5; tentative D call: TRBD2 (5 bases). Trimming cost V 2 bases and J 2 bases, with 6 bases left between them. The CDR3 is 13 residues long. Per the germline V gene, CDR1 is KGHSH and CDR2 is LQKENI. The CDR3 sequence is CASSPTGQETQYF. CDR3 nucleotide sequence: TGTGCCAGCTCACCAACGGGACAAGAGACCCAGTACTTC.

The genes are TRBV11-3 and TRBJ2-1; 10 nucleotides agree with TRBD1. The junction had 9 bases not matched to a gene; V was cut back by 4 bases and J by 9 bases. Germline CDR1 and CDR2: SGHNT and YENEEA. This CDR3 contains 15 residues. The CDR3 DNA is TGTGCCAGCAGCTCCCCGGGACAGGGGAGAGGTGAGCAGTTCTTC. This sequence encodes CASSSPGQGRGEQFF.

V gene TRBV5-6 combines with J gene TRBJ2-7, with 15 bases identical to TRBD2. The CDR3 length is 16 residues. Germline V gives CDR1 SGHDT, CDR2 YYEEEE. Germline trimming cut 5 bases from V and 9 bases from J; bases unmatched to any gene: 12. The DNA for the CDR3 is TGTGCCAGCAGTCGCCAGCCGGGACTAGCGGGAGGTGGGCAGTACTTC. Amino acids: CASSRQPGLAGGGQYF. Full variable domain (rest looked up from reference TRBV5-6 and TRBJ2-7): DAGVTQSPTHLIKTRGQQVTLRCSPKSGHDTVSWYQQALGQGPQFIFQYYEEEERQRGNFPDRFSGHQFPNYSSELNVNALLLGDSALYLCASSRQPGLAGGGQYFGPGTRLTVT.

The V gene is TRBV9, the J gene TRBJ1-5, with TRBD1 identical over 7 bases. Losses at the gene ends were 0 bases for V and 2 bases for J; bases not matched to a gene: 2. The CDR3 has 15 residues. CDR1 and CDR2 (germline): SGDLS, YYNGEE. CDR3 sequence: CASSVDGQGNQPQHF. The CDR3, as DNA: TGTGCCAGCAGCGTAGACGGACAGGGCAATCAGCCCCAGCATTTT.

The chain recombines TRBV29-1 with TRBJ2-5; D ambiguous. CDR1 and CDR2 from the germline V gene are SQVTM and ANQGSEA. Trimming cost V 4 bases and J 4 bases, with 10 bases left between them. The CDR3 is 12 amino acids. CDR3 nucleotide sequence: TGCAGCGTTGGGCTCACGGGAGAGACCCAGTACTTC. Amino acids: CSVGLTGETQYF. Using reference TRBV29-1 and TRBJ2-5 for the parts outside the CDR3, the full variable domain is SAVISQKPSRDICQRGTSLTIQCQVDSQVTMMFWYRQQPGQSLTLIATANQGSEATYESGFVIDKFPISRPNLTFSTLTVSNMSPEDSSIYLCSVGLTGETQYFGPGTRLLVL.

This clone was seen more than once but under ten times. The V call is TRBV10-1, the J call TRBJ2-1; D gene unclear. V was trimmed by 8 bases and J by 2 bases, leaving 13 bases between them. Germline-derived CDR1 and CDR2 are WNHNN and SYGVQD (reference sequence). The CDR3 is 14 residues long. CDR3 sequence: CASRMSVTYNEQFF. The DNA for the CDR3 is TGCGCCAGCCGCATGAGTGTGACCTACAATGAGCAGTTCTTC.

The chain joins TRBV18 to TRBJ1-5; weak D call: TRBD1 (5 bases). This CDR3 region has 15 residues. Germline loops: CDR1 KGHSH, CDR2 LQKENI. V dropped 3 bases and J dropped 0 bases, with 9 bases sitting between them. The CDR3 protein is CASSPTVDSNQPQHF. CDR3 DNA sequence: TGTGCCAGCTCACCGACAGTGGATAGCAATCAGCCCCAGCATTTT. The full variable domain, in which reference TRBV18 and TRBJ1-5 provide the parts outside the CDR3, is NAGVMQNPRHLVRRRGQEARLRCSPMKGHSHVYWYRQLPEEGLKFMVYLQKENIIDESGMPKERFSAEFPKEGPSILRIQQVVRGDSAAYFCASSPTVDSNQPQHFGDGTRLSIL.

The chain employs TRBV6-6 and TRBJ2-7, with TRBD1 as a possible D gene (5 bases). This CDR3 comprises 14 residues. V dropped 6 bases and J dropped 1 base, with 13 bases sitting between them. The germline CDR1 and CDR2 sequences are MNHNY and SVGAGI (reference sequence). CDR3 amino acids: CASSRTGDSYEQYF. The CDR3 region has the DNA TGTGCCAGCAGCAGAACAGGAGATTCCTACGAGCAGTACTTC.

The V and J genes are TRBV29-1 and TRBJ1-4, with D hard to call. Germline CDR1 is SQVTM and CDR2 is ANQGSEA. The V end was cut by 4 bases, the J end by 7 bases, with 7 bases between. The length of the CDR3 is 11 residues. CDR3 loop: CSVAEPEKLFF. The CDR3 region has the DNA TGCAGCGTTGCGGAGCCTGAAAAACTGTTTTTT.

V and J are TRBV5-1 and TRBJ2-5; 10 bases are shared with TRBD2. Trimming removed 0 bases from V and 2 bases from J; junction bases left unmatched: 7. Germline CDR1 is SGHRS and CDR2 is YFSETQ. This CDR3 region has 17 residues. The chain's CDR3 is CASSLGDTSGMQETQYF. CDR3 bases: TGCGCCAGCAGCTTGGGCGACACTAGCGGGATGCAAGAGACCCAGTACTTC.

The chain has TRBV29-1 and TRBJ2-3; the D is unclear. This CDR3 is 11 amino acids long. Germline CDR1 SQVTM, CDR2 ANQGSEA. V lost 3 bases, J lost 3 bases, and 4 bases lay in between. The CDR3 DNA is TGCAGCGTTGACCCGACAGATACGCAGTATTTT. It yields the protein CSVDPTDTQYF.

V usage is TRBV29-1 and J usage is TRBJ1-3, with D maybe TRBD1 (6 bases). This CDR3 region has 12 residues. Germline CDR1 and CDR2: SQVTM and ANQGSEA. V shed 7 bases and J shed 4 bases, with 11 bases lying between them. The CDR3 loop is CSAGTPGNTIYF. CDR3 DNA: TGCAGCGCCGGGACACCAGGAAACACCATATATTTT.

The rearrangement links TRBV6-5 to TRBJ2-7; the D gene is possibly TRBD2 (6 bases). The V gene's germline CDR1 is MNHEY and CDR2 SVGAGI. The length of the CDR3 is 14 residues. Trimming removed 3 bases from V and 6 bases from J, with 15 bases in between. The CDR3 DNA reads as TGTGCCAGCAGTTATGGAAGCCTCGGGGGCGAGCAGTACTTC. Protein sequence: CASSYGSLGGEQYF.

The chain employs TRBV15 and TRBJ2-5, with 8 bases aligning to TRBD1. The DNA end is more similar to TRBJ2-7, so the J call may be wrong. There are 14 residues in the CDR3. Germline-derived CDR1 and CDR2 are LNHNV and YYDKDF (reference sequence). DNA of the CDR3: TGTGCCACCAGCAGAGGTGACAGGGGCTACGAGCAGTACTTC. Translating it yields CATSRGDRGYEQYF.

The chain carries TRBV7-3 and TRBJ2-7, with TRBD2 as a possible D gene (5 bases). Germline CDR1 reads SGHTA; CDR2 reads FQGTGA. The V end lost 5 bases, the J end lost 4 bases, and 12 bases lay between the germline ends. This CDR3 is 13 amino acids long. Written as DNA, the CDR3 is TGTGCCAGCAGCGTCCCGGACTCGTACGAGCAGTACTTC. Its protein product is CASSVPDSYEQYF.

V and J are TRBV4-1 and TRBJ2-2; perhaps TRBD1 as D (5 bases). The germline CDR1 and CDR2 sequences are MGHRA and YSYEKL. The CDR3 runs 14 residues. V lost 1 base and J 6 bases, leaving 9 bases between the germline ends. CDR3 amino acids: CASSQGGLAGELFF. CDR3 nucleotide sequence: TGCGCCAGCAGCCAAGGGGGCCTCGCCGGGGAGCTGTTTTTT.

The chain joins TRBV30 to TRBJ2-7, with TRBD2 as a possible D gene (5 bases). V was trimmed by 4 bases and J by 2 bases, leaving 12 bases between them. Germline-derived CDR1 and CDR2 are GTSNPN and SVGIG (reference sequence). The CDR3 loop spans 13 amino acids. Here the CDR3 reads CAWNLEGPYEQYF. The CDR3 bases are TGTGCCTGGAACCTCGAGGGCCCCTACGAGCAGTACTTC.

The rearrangement joins TRBV14 to TRBJ2-2; 8 nucleotides match TRBD2. CDR3 length: 17 amino acids. The germline V gene has CDR1 SGHDN and CDR2 FVKESK. J gave up 1 base and V 1 base, and 5 bases lay outside the gene matches. The CDR3 DNA reads as TGTGCCAGCAGCCAAGGCCGCGGGAGGAAGAACACCGGGGAGCTGTTTTTT. Translation: CASSQGRGRKNTGELFF.

This chain links TRBV27 with TRBJ2-6, with 10 bases lining up with TRBD1. This CDR3 spans 20 amino acids. Germline assignment: CDR1 MNHEY and CDR2 SMNVEV (reference sequence). The V gene end was trimmed by 6 bases and the J gene end by 0 bases; junction bases not matched to a gene: 14. The CDR3 DNA is TGTGCCAGCAGACCTTGGGGGGACAGGGGCCATCTCTCTGGGGCCAACGTCCTGACTTTC. Protein product: CASRPWGDRGHLSGANVLTF.

This clone appeared a few times. The chain couples TRBV4-1 to TRBJ1-2, with D possibly TRBD1 on 6 matching bases. Germline V gene sequence: CDR1 MGHRA, CDR2 YSYEKL. The ends were cut back, 0 bases at V and 0 bases at J, with 14 bases in the middle. This CDR3 region has 17 residues. The DNA of the CDR3 is TGCGCCAGCAGCCAAGACCTCGGGACACTCACTAACTATGGCTACACCTTC. Protein sequence: CASSQDLGTLTNYGYTF.